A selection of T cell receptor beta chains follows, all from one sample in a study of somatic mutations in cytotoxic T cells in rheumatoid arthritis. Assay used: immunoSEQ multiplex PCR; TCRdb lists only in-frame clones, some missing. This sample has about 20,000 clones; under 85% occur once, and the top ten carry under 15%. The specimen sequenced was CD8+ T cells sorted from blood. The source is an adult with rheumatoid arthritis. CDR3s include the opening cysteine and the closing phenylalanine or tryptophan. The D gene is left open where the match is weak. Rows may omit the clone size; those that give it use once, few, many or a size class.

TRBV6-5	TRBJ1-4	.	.	TGTGCCAGCAGCCCCCGACGCCGGCTGGATGAAAAACTGTTTTTT	CASSPRRRLDEKLFF
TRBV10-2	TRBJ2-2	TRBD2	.	TGCGCCAGCATTACGAGCGGGGGGACATACACCGGGGAGCTGTTTTTT	CASITSGGTYTGELFF
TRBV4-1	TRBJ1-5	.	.	TGCGCCAGCAGCCAAGATAGGAATCAGCCCCAGCATTTT	CASSQDRNQPQHF
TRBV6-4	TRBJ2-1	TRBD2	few	TGTGCCAGCAGTGACAGCTCGGCGGGAGAGGGCAATGAGCAGTTCTTC	CASSDSSAGEGNEQFF
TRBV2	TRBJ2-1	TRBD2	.	TGTGCCAGCAGTGGTATTTCCGGGACTACGTACAATGAGCAGTTCTTC	CASSGISGTTYNEQFF
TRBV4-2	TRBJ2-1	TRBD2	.	TGTGCCAGCAGCCAAAGGCTAGCGGGGGGGCCTAGGTACAATGAGCAGTTCTTC	CASSQRLAGGPRYNEQFF
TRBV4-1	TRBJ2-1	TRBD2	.	TGCGCCAGCAGCCAAGACAGACTAGCGGGGAACGATGAGCAGTTCTTC	CASSQDRLAGNDEQFF
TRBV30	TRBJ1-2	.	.	TGTGCCTGGAGTCGAAGGAGGTGCGCCCGGGGTGGCTACACCTTC	CAWSRRRCARGGYTF
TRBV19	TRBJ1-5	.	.	TGTGCCAGTAGTATTGCGCTATATAGCAATCAGCCCCAGCATTTT	CASSIALYSNQPQHF
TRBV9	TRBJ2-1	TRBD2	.	TGTGCCAGCAGCGCGCGGACTAGCGGGGGAAACAATGAGCAGTTCTTC	CASSARTSGGNNEQFF
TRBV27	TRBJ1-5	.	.	TGTGCCAGCAGTAACCATAACGGACAGCCCCAGCATTTT	CASSNHNGQPQHF
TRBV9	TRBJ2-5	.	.	TGTGCCAGCAGCCAAGGACAGGGCGGGAGTGCCCAGTACTTC	CASSQGQGGSAQYF
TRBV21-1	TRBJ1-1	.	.	TGTGCCAGCAGCAAAAAACCCCAGGGGATGAACACTGAAGCTTTCTTT	CASSKKPQGMNTEAFF
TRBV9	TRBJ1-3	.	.	TGTGCCAGCAGCGATTTGGTGGGAAACACCATATATTTT	CASSDLVGNTIYF
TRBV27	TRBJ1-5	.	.	TGTGCCAGCAGTATAACCGGGGGCAATCAGCCCCAGCATTTT	CASSITGGNQPQHF
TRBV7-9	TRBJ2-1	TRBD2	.	TGTGCCAGCAGCCCGCCCGGGGGGGTGGATGAGCAGTTCTTC	CASSPPGGVDEQFF
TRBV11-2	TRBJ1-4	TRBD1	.	TGTGCCAGCAGCCTACGGACAGGGAAGGCGGCAACTAATGAAAAACTGTTTTTT	CASSLRTGKAATNEKLFF
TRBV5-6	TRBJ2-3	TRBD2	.	TGTGCCAGCAGCTTCGGCGGGAGTGATACGCAGTATTTT	CASSFGGSDTQYF
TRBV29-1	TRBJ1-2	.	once	TGCAGCGTGGGGGGGGCAGGGGAAGAGGATGGCTACACCTTC	CSVGGAGEEDGYTF
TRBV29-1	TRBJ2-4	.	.	TGCAGCGCCTTAGGACAGAGGAACATTCAGTACTTC	CSALGQRNIQYF
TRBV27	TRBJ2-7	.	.	TGTGCCAGCAGTAGGTCTAGCGCATACTACGAGCAGTACTTC	CASSRSSAYYEQYF
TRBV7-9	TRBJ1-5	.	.	TGTGCCAGCAGCTTAGATGGGGCGAGCAATCAGCCCCAGCATTTT	CASSLDGASNQPQHF
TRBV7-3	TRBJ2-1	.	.	TGTGCCAGCAGCCAGCGGTTGGTCGATGAGCAGTTCTTC	CASSQRLVDEQFF
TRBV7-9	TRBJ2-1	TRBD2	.	TGTGCCAGCAGCTTAGGTCACCGACTAGCGGGACAACGATGGAATGAGCAGTTCTTC	CASSLGHRLAGQRWNEQFF
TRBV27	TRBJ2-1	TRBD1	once	TGTGCCAGCAGTTTAGTGGCGGACAGGGAGCAGTTCTTC	CASSLVADREQFF
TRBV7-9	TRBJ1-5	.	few	TGTGCCAGCAGCTCGACAGCAAGCAATCAGCCCCAGCATTTT	CASSSTASNQPQHF
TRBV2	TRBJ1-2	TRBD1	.	TGTGCCAGCACCCCCGGCAGGGGGCGCACGGCTAACTATGGCTACACCTTC	CASTPGRGRTANYGYTF
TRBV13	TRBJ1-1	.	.	TGTGCCAGCAGCCGCAATCGGGGGCCTGAAGCTTTCTTT	CASSRNRGPEAFF
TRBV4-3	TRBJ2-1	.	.	TGCGCCAGCAGCCGGACGGGGAGCAGGGAGCAGTTCTTC	CASSRTGSREQFF
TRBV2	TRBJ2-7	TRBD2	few	TGTGCCTGCCGTAGCGGGAGAGTATCCTACGAGCAGTACTTC	CACRSGRVSYEQYF
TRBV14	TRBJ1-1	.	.	TGTGCCAGCAGCCCCTCAGGGCTTGAAGCTTTCTTT	CASSPSGLEAFF
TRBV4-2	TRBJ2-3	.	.	TGTGCCAGCAGCCAAGAGGCAGGGCTTCCAGATACGCAGTATTTT	CASSQEAGLPDTQYF
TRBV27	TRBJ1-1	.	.	TGTGCCAGCAGTTTACTGGAACATTCGAACACTGAAGCTTTCTTT	CASSLLEHSNTEAFF
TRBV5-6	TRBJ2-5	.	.	TGTGCCAGCAGCTTGACTAGAAGGGGGTGGGGGAGAGAGACCCAGTACTTC	CASSLTRRGWGRETQYF
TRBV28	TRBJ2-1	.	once	TGTGCCAGCAGTTCAGACGGCCGCGCGGGCTCCTACAATGAGCAGTTCTTC	CASSSDGRAGSYNEQFF
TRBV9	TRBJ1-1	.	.	TGTGCCAGCAGCGCGGGAGATCTGGACACTGAAGCTTTCTTT	CASSAGDLDTEAFF
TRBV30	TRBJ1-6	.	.	TGTGCCTGGAGCGCCCGTGAGAGTGGGGCTAATTGGGCCCTCCACTTT	CAWSARESGANWALHF
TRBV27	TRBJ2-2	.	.	TGTGCCAGCAGTCTTAGGGGTGGGGAGCTGTTTTTT	CASSLRGGELFF
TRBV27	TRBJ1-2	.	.	TGTGCCAGCAGACCCCCCGGGAGGAAGGGCTACACCTTC	CASRPPGRKGYTF
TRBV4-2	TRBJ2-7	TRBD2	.	TGTGCCAGCAGCCAAGAGCCACTAGCGGGGTCCTACGAGCAGTACTTC	CASSQEPLAGSYEQYF
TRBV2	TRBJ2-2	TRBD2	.	TGTGCCAGCAGGCAAACTAGCGGGGCTACCGGGGAGCTGTTTTTT	CASRQTSGATGELFF
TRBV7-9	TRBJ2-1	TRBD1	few	TGTGCCAGCAGCTTAGGGACAGGGATTCATGAGCAGTTCTTC	CASSLGTGIHEQFF